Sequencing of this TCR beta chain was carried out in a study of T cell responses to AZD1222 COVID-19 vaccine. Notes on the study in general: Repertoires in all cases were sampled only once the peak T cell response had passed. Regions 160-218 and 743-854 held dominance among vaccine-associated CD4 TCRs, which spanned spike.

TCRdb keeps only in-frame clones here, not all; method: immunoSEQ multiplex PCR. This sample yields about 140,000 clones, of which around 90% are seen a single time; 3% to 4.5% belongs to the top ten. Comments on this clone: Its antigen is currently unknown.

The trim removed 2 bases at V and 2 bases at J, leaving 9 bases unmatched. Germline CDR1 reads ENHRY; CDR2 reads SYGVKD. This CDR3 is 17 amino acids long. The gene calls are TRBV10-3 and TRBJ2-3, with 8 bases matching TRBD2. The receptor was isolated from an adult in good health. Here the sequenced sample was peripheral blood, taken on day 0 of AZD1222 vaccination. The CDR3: CAISELRLGGATDTQYF. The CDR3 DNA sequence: TGTGCCATCAGTGAGCTTCGACTCGGGGGGGCCACAGATACGCAGTATTTT.